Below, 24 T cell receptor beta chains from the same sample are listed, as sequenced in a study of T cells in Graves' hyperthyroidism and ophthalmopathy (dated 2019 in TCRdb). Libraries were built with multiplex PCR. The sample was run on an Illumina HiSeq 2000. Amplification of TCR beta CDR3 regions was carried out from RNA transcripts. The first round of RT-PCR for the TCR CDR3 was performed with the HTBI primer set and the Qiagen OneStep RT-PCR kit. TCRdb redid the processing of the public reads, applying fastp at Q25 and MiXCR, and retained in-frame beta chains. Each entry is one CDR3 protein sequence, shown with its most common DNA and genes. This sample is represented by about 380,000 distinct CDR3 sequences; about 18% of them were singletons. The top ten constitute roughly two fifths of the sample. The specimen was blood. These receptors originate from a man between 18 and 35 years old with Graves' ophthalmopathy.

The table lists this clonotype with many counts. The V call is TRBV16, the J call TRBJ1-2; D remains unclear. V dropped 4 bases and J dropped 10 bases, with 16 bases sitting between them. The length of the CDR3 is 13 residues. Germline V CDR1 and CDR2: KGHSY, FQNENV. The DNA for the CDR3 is TGTGCCAGCAGCCTTGGGGATACAGTCTTCTACACCTTC. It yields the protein CASSLGDTVFYTF.

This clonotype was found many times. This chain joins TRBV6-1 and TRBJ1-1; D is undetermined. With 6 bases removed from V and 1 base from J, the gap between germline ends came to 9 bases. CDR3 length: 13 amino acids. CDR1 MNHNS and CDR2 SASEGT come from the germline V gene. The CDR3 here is CASSQVPNTEAFF. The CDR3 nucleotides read TGTGCCAGCAGCCAGGTACCGAACACTGAAGCTTTCTTT.

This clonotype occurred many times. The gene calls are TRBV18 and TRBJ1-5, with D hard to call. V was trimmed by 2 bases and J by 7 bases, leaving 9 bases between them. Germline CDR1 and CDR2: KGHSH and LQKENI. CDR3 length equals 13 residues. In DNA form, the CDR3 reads TGTGCCAGCTCACCATCATCAGAGCAGCCCCAGCATTTT. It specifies CASSPSSEQPQHF. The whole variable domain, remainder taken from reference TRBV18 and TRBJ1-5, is NAGVMQNPRHLVRRRGQEARLRCSPMKGHSHVYWYRQLPEEGLKFMVYLQKENIIDESGMPKERFSAEFPKEGPSILRIQQVVRGDSAAYFCASSPSSEQPQHFGDGTRLSIL.

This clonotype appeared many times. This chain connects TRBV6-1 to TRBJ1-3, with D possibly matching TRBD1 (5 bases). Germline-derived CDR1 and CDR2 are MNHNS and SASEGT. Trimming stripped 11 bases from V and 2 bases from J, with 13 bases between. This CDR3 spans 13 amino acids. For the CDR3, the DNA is TGTGCCGTCAGGAAGGACACTGGAAACACCATATATTTT. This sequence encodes CAVRKDTGNTIYF.

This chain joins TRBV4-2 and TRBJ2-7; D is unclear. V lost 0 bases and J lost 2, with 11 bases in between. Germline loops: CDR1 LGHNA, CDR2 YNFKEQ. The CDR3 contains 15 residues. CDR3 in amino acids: CASSQDGTVPYEQYF. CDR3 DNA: TGTGCCAGCAGCCAAGATGGAACGGTTCCCTACGAGCAGTACTTC.

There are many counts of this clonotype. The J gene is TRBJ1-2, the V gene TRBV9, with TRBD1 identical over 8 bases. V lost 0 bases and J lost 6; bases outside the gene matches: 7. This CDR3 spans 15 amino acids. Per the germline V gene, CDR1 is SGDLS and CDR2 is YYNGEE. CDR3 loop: CASSVAPGGSDGYTF. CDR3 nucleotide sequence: TGTGCCAGCAGCGTAGCCCCAGGGGGCTCAGATGGCTACACCTTC.

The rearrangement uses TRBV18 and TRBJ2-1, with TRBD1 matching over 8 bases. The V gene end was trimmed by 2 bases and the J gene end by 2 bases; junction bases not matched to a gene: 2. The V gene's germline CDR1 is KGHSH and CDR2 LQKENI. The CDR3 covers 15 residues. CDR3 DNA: TGTGCCAGCTCACCAGGCAGGGGGCCCTACAATGAGCAGTTCTTC. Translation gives CASSPGRGPYNEQFF.

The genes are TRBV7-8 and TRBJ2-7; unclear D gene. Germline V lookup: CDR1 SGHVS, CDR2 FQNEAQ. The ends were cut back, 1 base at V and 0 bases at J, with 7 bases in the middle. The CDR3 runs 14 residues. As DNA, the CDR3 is TGTGCCAGCAGCTTAGAATCCCCCTCCTACGAGCAGTACTTC. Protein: CASSLESPSYEQYF.

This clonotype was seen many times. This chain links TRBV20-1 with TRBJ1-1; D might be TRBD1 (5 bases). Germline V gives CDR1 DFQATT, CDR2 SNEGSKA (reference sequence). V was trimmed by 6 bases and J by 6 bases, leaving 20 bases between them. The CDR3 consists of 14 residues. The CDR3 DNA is TGCAGTGCGCGACTCGGGACGACAAGTGCTGAAGCTTTCTTT. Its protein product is CSARLGTTSAEAFF.

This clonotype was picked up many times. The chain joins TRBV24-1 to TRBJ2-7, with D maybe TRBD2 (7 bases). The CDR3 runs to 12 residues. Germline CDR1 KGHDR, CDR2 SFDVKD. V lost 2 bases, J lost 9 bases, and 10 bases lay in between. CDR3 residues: CATSDWAGAQYF. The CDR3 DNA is TGTGCCACCAGTGATTGGGCGGGGGCGCAGTACTTC.

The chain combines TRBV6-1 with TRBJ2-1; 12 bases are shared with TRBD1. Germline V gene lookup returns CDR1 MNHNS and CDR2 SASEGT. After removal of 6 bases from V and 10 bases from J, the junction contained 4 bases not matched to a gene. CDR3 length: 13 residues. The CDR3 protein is CASRGQGAIEQFF. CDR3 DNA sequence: TGTGCCAGCAGGGGACAGGGGGCGATCGAGCAGTTCTTC.

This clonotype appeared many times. The CDR3 loop reads CASSSDSGGLYEQYF. In DNA, the CDR3 is TGTGCCAGCAGTTCTGATAGCGGGGGACTCTACGAGCAGTACTTC. The chain links TRBV6-1 to TRBJ2-7; 9 nucleotides agree with TRBD2. V dropped 5 bases and J dropped 3; count of bases not matched to a gene: 8. Germline V CDR1 and CDR2: MNHNS, SASEGT. This CDR3 spans 15 amino acids.

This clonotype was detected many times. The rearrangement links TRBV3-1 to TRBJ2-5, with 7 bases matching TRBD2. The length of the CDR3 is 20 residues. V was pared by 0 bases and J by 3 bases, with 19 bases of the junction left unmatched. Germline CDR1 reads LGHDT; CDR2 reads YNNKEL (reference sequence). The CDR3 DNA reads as TGTGCCAGCAGCCAAGATGAGGTCTCGATGGGAGCGGGGAGAAAAGAGACCCAGTACTTC. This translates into CASSQDEVSMGAGRKETQYF.

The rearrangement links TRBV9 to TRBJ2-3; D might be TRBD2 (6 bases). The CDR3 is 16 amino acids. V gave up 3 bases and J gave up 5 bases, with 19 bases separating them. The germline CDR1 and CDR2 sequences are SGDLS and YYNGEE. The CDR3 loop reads CASSDTGTLQGDTQYF. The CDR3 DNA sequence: TGTGCCAGCAGCGATACCGGGACTCTGCAAGGAGATACGCAGTATTTT.

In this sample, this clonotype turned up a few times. In DNA, the CDR3 is TGTGCCAGCAGTTTCCCGACAGGGAGGACCTACGAGCAGTACTTC. Amino acids: CASSFPTGRTYEQYF. V is TRBV28 and J is TRBJ2-7; a weak D match, TRBD1 (7 bases). With 3 bases removed from V and 2 bases from J, the gap between germline ends came to 14 bases. Germline loops: CDR1 MDHEN, CDR2 SYDVKM. The CDR3 sequence is 15 residues long.

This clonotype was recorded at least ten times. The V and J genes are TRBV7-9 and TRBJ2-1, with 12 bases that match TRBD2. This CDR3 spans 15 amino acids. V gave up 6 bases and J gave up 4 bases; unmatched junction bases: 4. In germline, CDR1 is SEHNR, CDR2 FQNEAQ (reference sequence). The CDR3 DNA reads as TGTGCCAGCAGTCGGACTAGCGGGGATTACAATGAGCAGTTCTTC. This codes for CASSRTSGDYNEQFF.

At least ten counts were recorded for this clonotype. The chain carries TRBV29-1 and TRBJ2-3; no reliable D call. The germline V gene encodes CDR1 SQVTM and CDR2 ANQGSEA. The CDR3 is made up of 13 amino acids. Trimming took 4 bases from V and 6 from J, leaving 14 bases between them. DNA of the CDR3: TGCAGCGTTGCCGGCAGCGCGATGGATACGCAGTATTTT. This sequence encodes CSVAGSAMDTQYF.

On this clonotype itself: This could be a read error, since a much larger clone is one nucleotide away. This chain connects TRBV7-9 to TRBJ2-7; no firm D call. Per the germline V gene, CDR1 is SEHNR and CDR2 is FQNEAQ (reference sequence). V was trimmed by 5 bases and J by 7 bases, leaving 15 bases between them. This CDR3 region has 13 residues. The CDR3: CASSQRRAREQYF. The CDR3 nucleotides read TGTGCCAGCAGCCAAAGAAGGGCGAGAGAGCAGTACTTC.

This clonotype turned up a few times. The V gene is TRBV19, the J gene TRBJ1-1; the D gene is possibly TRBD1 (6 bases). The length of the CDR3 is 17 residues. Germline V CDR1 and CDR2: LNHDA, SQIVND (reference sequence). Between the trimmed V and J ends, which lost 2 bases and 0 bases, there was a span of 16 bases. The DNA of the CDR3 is TGTGCCAGTAGTATATCTTTCATGGAGGGGGTGAACACTGAAGCTTTCTTT. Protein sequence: CASSISFMEGVNTEAFF.

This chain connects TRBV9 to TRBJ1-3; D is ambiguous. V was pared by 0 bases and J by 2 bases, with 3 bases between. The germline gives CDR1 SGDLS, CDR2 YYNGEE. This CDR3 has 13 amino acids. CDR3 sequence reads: CASSVETGNTIYF. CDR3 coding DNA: TGTGCCAGCAGCGTAGAAACTGGAAACACCATATATTTT. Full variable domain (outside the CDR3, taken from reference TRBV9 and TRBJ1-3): DSGVTQTPKHLITATGQRVTLRCSPRSGDLSVYWYQQSLDQGLQFLIQYYNGEERAKGNILERFSAQQFPDLHSELNLSSLELGDSALYFCASSVETGNTIYFGEGSWLTVV.

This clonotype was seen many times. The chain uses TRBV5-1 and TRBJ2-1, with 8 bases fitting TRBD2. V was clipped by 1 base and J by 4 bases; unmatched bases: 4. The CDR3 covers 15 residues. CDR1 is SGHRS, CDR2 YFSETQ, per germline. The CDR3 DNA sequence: TGCGCCAGCAGCTTGATCAGCGGGGGTTACAATGAGCAGTTCTTC. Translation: CASSLISGGYNEQFF.

For the CDR3, the DNA is TGTGCCAGCAGCCAAGGGCAGGGTAGGACCTACAATGAGCAGTTCTTC. Translating gives CASSQGQGRTYNEQFF. The chain couples TRBV7-2 to TRBJ2-1; maybe TRBD1 (5 bases). Trimming shortened V by 5 bases and J by 2 bases, and 16 bases separated the two germline ends. CDR3 length: 16 residues. Germline CDR1 SGHTA, CDR2 FQGNSA. Filled out from reference TRBV7-2 and TRBJ2-1, the complete variable domain reads GAGVSQSPSNKVTEKGKDVELRCDPISGHTALYWYRQSLGQGLEFLIYFQGNSAPDKSGLPSDRFSAERTGGSVSTLTIQRTQQEDSAVYLCASSQGQGRTYNEQFFGPGTRLTVL.

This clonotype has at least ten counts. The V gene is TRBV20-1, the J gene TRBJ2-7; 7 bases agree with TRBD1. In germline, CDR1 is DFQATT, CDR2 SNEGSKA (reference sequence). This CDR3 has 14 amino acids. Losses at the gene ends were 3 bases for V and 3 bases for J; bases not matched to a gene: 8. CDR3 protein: CSASKGTVFYEQYF. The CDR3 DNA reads TGCAGTGCTAGTAAAGGGACAGTTTTCTACGAGCAGTACTTC.

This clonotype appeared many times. The DNA of the CDR3 is TGTGCCAGCAGCGGGCTAGCGACGGGGGGCGAGCAGTACTTC. Amino acids: CASSGLATGGEQYF. The gene calls are TRBV13 and TRBJ2-7; TRBD2 matches at 7 bases. Trimming at V came to 5 bases and at J to 6 bases, leaving 10 bases not matched to a gene. This CDR3 has 14 amino acids. Germline V CDR1 and CDR2: PRHDT, FYEKMQ (reference sequence).